This T cell receptor beta chain comes out of a study of T cell responses to AZD1222 COVID-19 vaccine. Study overall: Second-dose intervals of approximately 4 or approximately 12 weeks were pooled. Study outcomes and limitations: Nearly half of unique spike-specific TCRs reportedly avoided B.1.351 and B.1.1.7 mutated regions. Spike was spanned by vaccine-associated CD4 TCRs, which were dominant at 160-218 and 743-854. A rise in Spike-specific TCR breadth and depth followed two AZD1222 doses.

Libraries were prepared by immunoSEQ multiplex PCR; TCRdb keeps only in-frame clonotypes and omits some of them. This table holds roughly 130,000 clones, 80% to 90% found once. From germline, CDR1 is SNHLY and CDR2 FYNNEI. The CDR3 length is 13 residues. Trimming stripped 6 bases from V and 4 bases from J, with 11 bases between. Points on this clone: Antigen: not known.

The sequence derives from an adult in good health. The V call is TRBV2, the J call TRBJ2-3; either TRBD1 or TRBD2 may fit D (6 bases each). The sample was peripheral blood, taken on day 0 of AZD1222 vaccination. For the CDR3, the DNA is TGTGCCAGCAGCCCCCGGGGGCCAGATACGCAGTATTTT. Amino acids: CASSPRGPDTQYF. The whole variable domain, filled in from reference TRBV2 and TRBJ2-3, reads EPEVTQTPSHQVTQMGQEVILRCVPISNHLYFYWYRQILGQKVEFLVSFYNNEISEKSEIFDDQFSVERPDGSNFTLKIRSTKLEDSAMYFCASSPRGPDTQYFGPGTRLTVL.